Listed below are T cell receptor beta chains from one sample, sequenced in a study of blood T cell repertoires in COVID-19. Here immunoSEQ multiplex PCR was the method, and the copy in TCRdb shows in-frame clones only, minus some. This table has some 300,000 clones, approximately 89% appearing once. The specimen sequenced was PBMCs or T cells enriched from blood (not recorded which). The receptors here all came from a woman aged 50 to 60 who had been exposed to COVID-19. Both conserved end residues are part of each CDR3. A D gene is named only where the DNA matches it firmly. Clone sizes are given selectively: once, few, many, or a class where the clone is expanded.

>-|-|TRBV5-3|TRBJ1-6
CARSPEDSPLHF
TGTGCCAGAAGCCCGGAGGATTCACCCCTCCACTTT
>-|-|TRBV5-5|TRBJ2-3
CASSDDYPSVDDTQYF
TGTGCCAGCAGCGATGACTACCCCTCCGTCGACGATACGCAGTATTTT
>-|-|TRBV6-1|TRBJ2-7
CASSETPGAYEQYF
TGTGCCAGCAGTGAAACACCGGGAGCCTACGAGCAGTACTTC
>TRBD1|-|TRBV9|TRBJ1-4
CASNGDRGPGVASTNEKLFF
TGTGCCAGCAATGGGGACAGGGGGCCAGGGGTGGCGTCAACTAATGAAAAACTGTTTTTT
>-|-|TRBV6-5|TRBJ2-1
CASRPIRDTILRFF
TGTGCCAGCAGACCCATCCGGGACACCATACTCCGGTTCTTC
>TRBD1|-|TRBV7-2|TRBJ1-2
CASSPGQGIDYGYTF
TGTGCCAGCAGCCCAGGACAGGGGATAGACTATGGCTACACCTTC
>TRBD1|-|TRBV7-2|TRBJ2-1
CASSLNYRGIVDEQFF
TGTGCCAGCAGCCTAAATTACAGGGGAATCGTCGATGAGCAGTTCTTC
>TRBD2|-|TRBV5-1|TRBJ2-1
CASSLRGDFYNEQFF
TGCGCCAGCAGCTTGCGGGGGGACTTCTACAATGAGCAGTTCTTC
>-|few|TRBV19|TRBJ1-1
CASNGRLNTEAFF
TGTGCCAGTAATGGCCGATTGAACACTGAAGCTTTCTTT
>TRBD1|-|TRBV4-1|TRBJ2-5
CASSLGQGGETQYF
TGCGCCAGCAGCCTTGGACAGGGTGGAGAGACCCAGTACTTC
>-|-|TRBV18|TRBJ1-1
CASSPGVEAFF
TGTGCCAGCTCACCAGGAGTTGAAGCTTTCTTT
>-|once|TRBV2|TRBJ1-2
CASRLGRDSPYGYTF
TGTGCCAGCAGGTTGGGCCGAGACAGTCCCTATGGCTACACCTTC
>TRBD1|-|TRBV15|TRBJ2-3
CATRDRGADTQYF
TGTGCCACCAGGGACAGGGGAGCAGATACGCAGTATTTT
>-|-|TRBV28|TRBJ2-3
CAGGGSTDTQYF
TGTGCCGGAGGGGGCTCCACAGATACGCAGTATTTT
>TRBD1|-|TRBV9|TRBJ1-2
CASSRQPTDRDGYTF
TGTGCCAGCAGCCGCCAGCCGACCGACAGGGACGGCTACACCTTC